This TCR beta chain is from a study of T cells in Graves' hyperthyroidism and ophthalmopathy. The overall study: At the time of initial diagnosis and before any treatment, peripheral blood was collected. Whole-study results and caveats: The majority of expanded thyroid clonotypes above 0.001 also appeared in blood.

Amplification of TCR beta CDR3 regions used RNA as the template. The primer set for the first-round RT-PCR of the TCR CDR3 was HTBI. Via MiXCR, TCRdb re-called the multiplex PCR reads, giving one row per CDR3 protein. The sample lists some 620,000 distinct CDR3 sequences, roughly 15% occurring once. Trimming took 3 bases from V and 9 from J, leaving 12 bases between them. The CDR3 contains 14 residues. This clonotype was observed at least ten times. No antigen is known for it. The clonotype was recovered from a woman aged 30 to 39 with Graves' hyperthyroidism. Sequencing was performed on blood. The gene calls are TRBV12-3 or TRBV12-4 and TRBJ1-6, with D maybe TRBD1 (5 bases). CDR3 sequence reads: CASSFQGEGSPLHF. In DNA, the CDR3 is TGTGCCAGCAGTTTCCAGGGTGAGGGTTCACCCCTCCACTTT.